This T cell receptor beta chain was profiled in a study of siplizumab effects on memory and regulatory T cells (dated 2019 in TCRdb). General notes on the study: The study examined how the anti-CD2 antibody siplizumab affects alloreactive T-cell subsets in allogeneic mixed lymphocyte reactions built from human PBMCs.

General study outcomes and caveats: Unstimulated naive T cells appeared to be more diverse than memory T cells, and naive cells seemed to make a substantial contribution to the alloresponse. Whether proliferating Tregs from siplizumab cultures actually had suppressive function was not functionally confirmed. Siplizumab significantly reduced the cumulative frequency of alloreactive sequences traceable to unstimulated CD4+ memory T cells. Because sequences at frequencies below about 10^-5 were poorly captured, only a minor fraction of alloreactive clones could be mapped back to unstimulated subsets. Among mappable alloreactive CD4+ clones, an average Treg-derived fraction of less than 70% was observed with siplizumab, compared with roughly 27% in control reactions. A naive or memory phenotype could not be assigned to roughly 80-95% of proliferating CD4+ or CD8+ clones.

The method behind the library was the immunoSEQ multiplex PCR assay. Each sample had some 9.7 x 10^4 TCR templates assayed by the deep sequencing platform. Genomic DNA extracted from sorted T cells was the material used for TCRbeta CDR3 sequencing. Under the source paper's analysis protocol: The R programming language was used for the clonal analysis of the TCRbeta CDR3 data. Alloreactive CD4+ and CD8+ clones were identified by comparing unstimulated samples to CFSE-low samples taken after the reaction. By matching sequences to the repertoires of sorted unstimulated Treg and non-Treg cells, each alloreactive CD4+ clone was assigned a regulatory or non-regulatory origin. TCRdb mirrors the immuneACCESS table, restricted to in-frame sequences. Some clones are absent from its copies; in checked studies, under half trace to an unresolved V gene, and the reason for the others is unknown. The DNA gave D and trimming, while V, J and clone size come from that table. The sample table lists approximately 120,000 clones, about 92% of them with a count of one. Around 0.75% of the sample comes from the top ten.

Concerning this clone itself: Its recognized antigen is unknown. Base-call qualities are not available, and no considerably larger clone is one nucleotide away.

Sorted unstimulated T cells, along with proliferating T cells recovered from mixed lymphocyte reactions, underwent TCRbeta CDR3 sequencing. Fresh whole blood from fewer than 11 HLA-typed healthy donors was used as the source from which PBMCs were isolated. To map where alloreactive clones came from, CD4+ regulatory T cells in the unstimulated state were FACS-sorted. The sample comprised Tregs sorted from blood. The receptor's source is a human donor in good health.

The CDR3 corresponds to CASSFGTSGLRTQYF. DNA sequence: TGTGCCAGCAGTTTCGGGACTAGCGGGCTCCGGACGCAGTATTTT. Recombination linked TRBV6-5 to TRBJ2-3, with 12 central nucleotides matching TRBD2. Counted from cysteine to phenylalanine, this CDR3 has 15 amino acids. Kept here is only the CDR3 DNA, which spans 45 bases and is read in frame from base 1. At the junction V is shortened by 4 bases and J by 9 bases; bases outside the gene matches: 8. The germline V gene supplies CDR1 MNHEY and CDR2 SVGAGI.